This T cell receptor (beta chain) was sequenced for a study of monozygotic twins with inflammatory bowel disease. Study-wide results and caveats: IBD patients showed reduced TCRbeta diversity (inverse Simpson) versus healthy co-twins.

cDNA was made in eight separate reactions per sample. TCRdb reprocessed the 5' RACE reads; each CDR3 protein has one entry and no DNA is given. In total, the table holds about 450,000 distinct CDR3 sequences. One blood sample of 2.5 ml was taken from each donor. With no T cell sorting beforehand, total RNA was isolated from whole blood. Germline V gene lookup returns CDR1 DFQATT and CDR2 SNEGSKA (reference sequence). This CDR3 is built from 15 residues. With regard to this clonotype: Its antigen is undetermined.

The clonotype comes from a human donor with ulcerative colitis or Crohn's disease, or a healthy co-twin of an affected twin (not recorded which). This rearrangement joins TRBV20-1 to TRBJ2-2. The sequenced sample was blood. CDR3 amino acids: CSARDLGRPTGELFF.